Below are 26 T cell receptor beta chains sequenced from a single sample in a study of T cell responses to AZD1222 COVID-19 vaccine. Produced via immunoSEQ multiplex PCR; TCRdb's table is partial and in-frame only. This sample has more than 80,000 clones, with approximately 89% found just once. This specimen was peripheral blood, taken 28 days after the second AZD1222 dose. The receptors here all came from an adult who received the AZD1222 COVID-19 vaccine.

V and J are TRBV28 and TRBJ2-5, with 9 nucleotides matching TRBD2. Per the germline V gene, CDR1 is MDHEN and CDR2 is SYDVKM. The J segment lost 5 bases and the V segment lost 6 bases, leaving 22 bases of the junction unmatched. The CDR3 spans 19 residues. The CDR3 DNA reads TGTGCCAGCAGCCCAGGGGCAGGTTGGGTAGCGGGGGTGAAGGAGACCCAGTACTTC. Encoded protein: CASSPGAGWVAGVKETQYF.

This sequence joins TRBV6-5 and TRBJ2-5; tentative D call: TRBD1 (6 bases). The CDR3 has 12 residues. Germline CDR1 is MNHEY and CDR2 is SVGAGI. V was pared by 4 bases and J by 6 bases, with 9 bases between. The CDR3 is CASSWDMKTQYF. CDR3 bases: TGTGCCAGCAGTTGGGACATGAAGACCCAGTACTTC.

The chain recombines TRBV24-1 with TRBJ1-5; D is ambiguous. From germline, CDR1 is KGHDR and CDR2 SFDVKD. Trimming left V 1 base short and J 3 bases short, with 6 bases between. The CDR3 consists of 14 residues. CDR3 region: CATSDFRNNQPQHF. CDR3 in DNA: TGTGCCACCAGTGATTTTCGGAACAATCAGCCCCAGCATTTT.

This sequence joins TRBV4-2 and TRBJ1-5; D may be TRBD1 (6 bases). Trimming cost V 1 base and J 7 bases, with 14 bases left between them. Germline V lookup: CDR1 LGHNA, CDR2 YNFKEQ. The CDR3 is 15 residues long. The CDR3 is CASSQGQGTRQPQHF. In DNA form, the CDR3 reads TGTGCCAGCAGCCAAGGTCAGGGGACGCGGCAGCCCCAGCATTTT.

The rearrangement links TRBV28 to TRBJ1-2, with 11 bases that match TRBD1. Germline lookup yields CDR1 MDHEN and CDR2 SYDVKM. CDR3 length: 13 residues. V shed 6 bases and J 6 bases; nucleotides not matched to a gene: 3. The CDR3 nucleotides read TGTGCCAGCAGAGGACAGGGGGCACATGGCTACACCTTC. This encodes CASRGQGAHGYTF.

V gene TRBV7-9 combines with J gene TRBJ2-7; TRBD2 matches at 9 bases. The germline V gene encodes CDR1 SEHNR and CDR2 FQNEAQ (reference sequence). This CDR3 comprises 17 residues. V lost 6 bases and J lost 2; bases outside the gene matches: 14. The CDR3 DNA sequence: TGTGCCAGCAGGAAAACCGGGGGACTAGCTTTCACCTACGAGCAGTACTTC. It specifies CASRKTGGLAFTYEQYF.

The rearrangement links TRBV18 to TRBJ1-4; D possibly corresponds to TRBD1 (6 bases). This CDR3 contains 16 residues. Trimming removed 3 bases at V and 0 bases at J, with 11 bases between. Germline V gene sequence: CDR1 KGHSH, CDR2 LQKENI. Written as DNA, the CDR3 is TGTGCCAGCTCACCTGGACAGTTGGCAACTAATGAAAAACTGTTTTTT. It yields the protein CASSPGQLATNEKLFF. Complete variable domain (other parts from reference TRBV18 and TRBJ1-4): NAGVMQNPRHLVRRRGQEARLRCSPMKGHSHVYWYRQLPEEGLKFMVYLQKENIIDESGMPKERFSAEFPKEGPSILRIQQVVRGDSAAYFCASSPGQLATNEKLFFGSGTQLSVL.

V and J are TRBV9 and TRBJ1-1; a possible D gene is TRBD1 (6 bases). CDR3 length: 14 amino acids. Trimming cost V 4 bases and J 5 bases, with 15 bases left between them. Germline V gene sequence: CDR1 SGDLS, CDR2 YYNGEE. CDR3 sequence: CASSKQGGGTEAFF. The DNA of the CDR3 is TGTGCCAGCAGCAAACAGGGCGGAGGAACTGAAGCTTTCTTT.

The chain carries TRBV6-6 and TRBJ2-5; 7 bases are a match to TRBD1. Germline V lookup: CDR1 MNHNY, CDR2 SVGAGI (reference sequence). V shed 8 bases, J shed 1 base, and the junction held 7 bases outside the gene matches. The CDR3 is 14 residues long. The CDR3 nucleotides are TGTGCCAGCGGCCACGACAGGGTCCAAGAGACCCAGTACTTC. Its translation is CASGHDRVQETQYF.

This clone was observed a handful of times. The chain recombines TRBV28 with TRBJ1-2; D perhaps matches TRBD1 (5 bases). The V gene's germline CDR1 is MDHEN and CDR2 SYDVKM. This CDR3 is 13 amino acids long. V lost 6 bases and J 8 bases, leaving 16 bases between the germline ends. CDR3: CASRWGVDKGYTF. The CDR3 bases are TGTGCCAGCAGGTGGGGGGTAGATAAAGGCTACACCTTC.

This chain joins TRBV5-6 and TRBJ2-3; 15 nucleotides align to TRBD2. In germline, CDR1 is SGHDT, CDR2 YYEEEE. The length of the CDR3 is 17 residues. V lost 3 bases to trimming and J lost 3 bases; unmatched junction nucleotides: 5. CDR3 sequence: CASSSWTSGRGTDTQYF. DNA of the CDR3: TGTGCCAGCAGCTCATGGACTAGCGGGAGGGGGACAGATACGCAGTATTTT.

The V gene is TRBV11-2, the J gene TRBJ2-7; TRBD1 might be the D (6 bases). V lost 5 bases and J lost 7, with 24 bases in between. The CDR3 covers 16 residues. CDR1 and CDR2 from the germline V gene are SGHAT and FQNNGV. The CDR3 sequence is CASSPFSLGHPPEQYF. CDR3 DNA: TGTGCCAGCAGCCCTTTTTCCCTGGGACATCCCCCGGAGCAGTACTTC.

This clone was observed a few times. The CDR3 is CASSKMGSRCTF. The CDR3 DNA reads as TGTGCCAGCAGCAAAATGGGATCCCGGTGCACCTTC. The chain links TRBV21-1 to TRBJ1-2. TRBV21-1 is recorded as a pseudogene. The CDR3 consists of 12 residues.

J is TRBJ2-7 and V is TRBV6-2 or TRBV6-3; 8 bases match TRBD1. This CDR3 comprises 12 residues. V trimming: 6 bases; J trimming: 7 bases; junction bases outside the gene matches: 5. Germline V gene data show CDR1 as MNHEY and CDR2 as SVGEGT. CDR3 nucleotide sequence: TGTGCCAGCAGCTATACAGGGGGAGAGCAGTACTTC. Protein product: CASSYTGGEQYF.

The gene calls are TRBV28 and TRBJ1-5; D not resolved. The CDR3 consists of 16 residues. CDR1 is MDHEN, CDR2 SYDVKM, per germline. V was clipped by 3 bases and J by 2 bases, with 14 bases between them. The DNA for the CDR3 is TGTGCCAGCAGTTTGGAGGGAGGGATGGGCAATCAGCCCCAGCATTTT. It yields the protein CASSLEGGMGNQPQHF.

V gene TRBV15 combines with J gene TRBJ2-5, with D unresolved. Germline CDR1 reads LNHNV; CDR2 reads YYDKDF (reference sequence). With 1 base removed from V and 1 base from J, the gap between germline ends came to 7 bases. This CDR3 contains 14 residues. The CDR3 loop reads CATSRVYGQETQYF. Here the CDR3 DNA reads TGTGCCACCAGCAGAGTTTACGGCCAAGAGACCCAGTACTTC.

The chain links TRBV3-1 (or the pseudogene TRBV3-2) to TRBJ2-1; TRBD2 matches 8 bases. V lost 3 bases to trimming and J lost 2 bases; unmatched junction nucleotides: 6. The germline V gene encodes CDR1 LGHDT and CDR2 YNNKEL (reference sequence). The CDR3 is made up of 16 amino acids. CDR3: CASSQASGRAYNEQFF. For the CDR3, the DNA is TGTGCCAGCAGCCAGGCTAGCGGGCGAGCCTACAATGAGCAGTTCTTC.

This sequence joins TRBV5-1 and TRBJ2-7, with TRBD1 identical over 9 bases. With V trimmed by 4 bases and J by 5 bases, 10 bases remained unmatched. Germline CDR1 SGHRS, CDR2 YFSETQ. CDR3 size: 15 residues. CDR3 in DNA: TGCGCCAGCAGCAGCCAGGGACAGGGTTACCACGAGCAGTACTTC. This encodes CASSSQGQGYHEQYF.

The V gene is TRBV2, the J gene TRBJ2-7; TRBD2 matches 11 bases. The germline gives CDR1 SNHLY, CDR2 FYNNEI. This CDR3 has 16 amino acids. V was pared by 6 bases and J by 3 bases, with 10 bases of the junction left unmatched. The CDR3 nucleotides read TGTGCCAGCAGCCCTGCGGCTAGCGGGAGGTTCTACGAGCAGTACTTC. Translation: CASSPAASGRFYEQYF.

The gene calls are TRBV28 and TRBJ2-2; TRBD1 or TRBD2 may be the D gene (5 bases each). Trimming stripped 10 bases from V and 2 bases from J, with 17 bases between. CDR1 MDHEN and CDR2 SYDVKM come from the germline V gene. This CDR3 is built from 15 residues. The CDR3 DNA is TGTGCCAACCGGACCGGGACGGAAAACACCGGGGAGCTGTTTTTT. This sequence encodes CANRTGTENTGELFF.

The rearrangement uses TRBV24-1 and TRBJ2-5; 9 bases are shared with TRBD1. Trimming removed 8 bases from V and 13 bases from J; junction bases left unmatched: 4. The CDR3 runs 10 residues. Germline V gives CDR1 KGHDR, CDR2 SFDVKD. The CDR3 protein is CATNPGQGYF. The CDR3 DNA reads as TGTGCCACCAATCCGGGACAGGGGTACTTC.

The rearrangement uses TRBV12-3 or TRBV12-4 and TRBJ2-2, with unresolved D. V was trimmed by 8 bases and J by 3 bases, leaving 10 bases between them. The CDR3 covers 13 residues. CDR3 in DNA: TGTGCCAGCTCCCCCAGTGACACCGGGGAGCTGTTTTTT. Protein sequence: CASSPSDTGELFF.

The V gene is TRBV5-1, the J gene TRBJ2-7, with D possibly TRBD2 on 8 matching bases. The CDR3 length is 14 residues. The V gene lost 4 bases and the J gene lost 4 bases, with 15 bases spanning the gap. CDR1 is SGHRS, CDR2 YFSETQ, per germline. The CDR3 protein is CASSLAGRGYEQYF. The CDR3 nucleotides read TGCGCCAGCAGCCTAGCGGGCAGGGGGTACGAGCAGTACTTC.

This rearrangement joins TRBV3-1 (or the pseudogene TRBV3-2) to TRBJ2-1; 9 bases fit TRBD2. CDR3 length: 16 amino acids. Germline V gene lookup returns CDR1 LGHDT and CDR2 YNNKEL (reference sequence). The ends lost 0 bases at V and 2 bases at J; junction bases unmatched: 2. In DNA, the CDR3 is TGTGCCAGCAGCCAAGATGTAGCGGGAGCCTACAATGAGCAGTTCTTC. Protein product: CASSQDVAGAYNEQFF.

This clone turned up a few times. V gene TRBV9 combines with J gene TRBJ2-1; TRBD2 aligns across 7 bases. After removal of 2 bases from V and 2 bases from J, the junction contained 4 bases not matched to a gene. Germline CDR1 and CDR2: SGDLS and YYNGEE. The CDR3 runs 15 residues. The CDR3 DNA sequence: TGTGCCAGCAGCGTTGGCGGGAGAGCCTACAATGAGCAGTTCTTC. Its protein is CASSVGGRAYNEQFF.

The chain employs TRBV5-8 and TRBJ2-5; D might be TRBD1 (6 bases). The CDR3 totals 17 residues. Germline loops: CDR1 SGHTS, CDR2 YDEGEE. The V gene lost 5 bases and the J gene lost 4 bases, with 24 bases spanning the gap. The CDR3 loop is CASSFWGSGAARETQYF. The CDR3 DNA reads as TGTGCCAGCAGTTTCTGGGGTTCAGGGGCGGCACGAGAGACCCAGTACTTC.